Given below is one TCR beta chain in context. TCRdb re-analysed the PCR reads in MiXCR, keeping a single row per CDR3 protein. The data hold 21,000 or so distinct CDR3 sequences, with about 60% observed a single time. The sample is drawn from a study of vaccination and CD4 T cells after COVID-19. V was shortened by 1 base and J by 6 bases, with 17 bases between the two germline ends. The CDR3 consists of 16 residues. The germline V gene encodes CDR1 MGHRA and CDR2 YSYEKL. The chain employs TRBV4-1 and TRBJ2-3; tentatively, D is TRBD1 (5 bases). This sequence was found in a human donor who had recovered from COVID-19. The sequences come from CD4+ T cells from blood, collected before SARS-CoV-2 vaccination. Here the CDR3 DNA reads TGCGCCAGCAGCCAAGGTAGTCAGGGTAACGCGGATACGCAGTATTTT. Residues: CASSQGSQGNADTQYF.